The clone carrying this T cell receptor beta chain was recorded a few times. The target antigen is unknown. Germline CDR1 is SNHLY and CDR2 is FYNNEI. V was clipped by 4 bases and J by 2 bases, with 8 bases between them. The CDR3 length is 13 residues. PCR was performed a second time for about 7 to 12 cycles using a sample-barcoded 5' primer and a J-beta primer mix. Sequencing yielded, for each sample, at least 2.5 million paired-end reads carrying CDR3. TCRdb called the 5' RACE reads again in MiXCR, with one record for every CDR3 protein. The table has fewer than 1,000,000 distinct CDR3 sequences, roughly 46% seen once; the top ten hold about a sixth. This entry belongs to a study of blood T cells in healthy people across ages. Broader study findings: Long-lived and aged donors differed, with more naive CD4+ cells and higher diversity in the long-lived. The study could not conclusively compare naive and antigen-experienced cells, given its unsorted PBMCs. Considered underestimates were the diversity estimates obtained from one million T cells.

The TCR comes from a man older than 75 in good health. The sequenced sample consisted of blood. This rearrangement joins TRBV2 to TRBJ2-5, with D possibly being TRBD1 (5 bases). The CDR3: CASSAGIQETQYF. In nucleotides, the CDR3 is TGTGCCAGCAGTGCAGGGATACAAGAGACCCAGTACTTC.